This is a list of T cell receptor beta chains from one sample in a study of T cells in Graves' hyperthyroidism and ophthalmopathy. TCRdb passed the multiplex PCR reads through MiXCR, listing each CDR3 protein once. The sample contains 500,000 or so distinct CDR3 sequences, over 15% of which appear only once. Material: blood. The source of these receptors is a woman in her late teens or twenties with Graves' ophthalmopathy. Each CDR3 is given with its conserved first and last residue. A D gene is named only where the DNA matches it firmly. Rows give clone size only sometimes, using once, few, many, or a class for an expanded clone.

V	size	J	D	CDR3	DNA
TRBV20-1	many	TRBJ1-5	NA	CSARDPQGREVNQPQHF	TGCAGTGCTAGAGACCCCCAAGGGAGGGAGGTGAATCAGCCCCAGCATTTT
TRBV4-1	few	TRBJ2-5	NA	CASSQDGEPETQYF	TGCGCCAGCAGCCAAGATGGGGAACCAGAGACCCAGTACTTC
TRBV6-1	many	TRBJ2-2	TRBD1	CASAEPGQGDWWTGELFF	TGTGCCAGCGCCGAGCCGGGACAGGGGGATTGGTGGACCGGGGAGCTGTTTTTT
TRBV5-1	many	TRBJ1-1	NA	CASSLSDTGGGEAFF	TGCGCCAGCAGCTTGTCGGACACCGGAGGTGGTGAAGCTTTCTTT
TRBV3-1	many	TRBJ1-1	NA	CASSPTMGRSNTEAFF	TGTGCCAGCAGCCCCACGATGGGTAGATCGAACACTGAAGCTTTCTTT
TRBV6-5	few	TRBJ1-6	NA	CASSYGPRTDSPLHF	TGTGCCAGCAGTTACGGCCCGCGGACGGATTCACCCCTCCACTTT
TRBV28	many	TRBJ2-5	NA	CASASAETQYF	TGTGCCTCTGCCAGCGCAGAGACCCAGTACTTC
TRBV7-3	NA	TRBJ2-2	TRBD1	CASSVTGTGYTGELFF	TGTGCCAGCAGCGTTACCGGGACAGGTTACACCGGGGAGCTGTTTTTT
TRBV20-1	few	TRBJ1-3	NA	CSARGLTGTGNTIYF	TGCAGTGCCAGAGGGCTCACAGGCACCGGAAACACCATATATTTT
TRBV5-6	few	TRBJ1-2	NA	CASSSGQTWQEGYTF	TGTGCCAGCAGCTCCGGACAGACCTGGCAGGAGGGCTACACCTTC
TRBV7-2	many	TRBJ2-7	NA	CASSLAMAGAITYEQYF	TGTGCCAGCAGCTTAGCGATGGCGGGGGCCATTACCTACGAGCAGTACTTC
TRBV12-3/TRBV12-4	few	TRBJ1-5	NA	CASSPDLGGDSHF	TGTGCCAGCAGTCCAGACTTGGGAGGGGATTCGCATTTT
TRBV6-2/TRBV6-3	NA	TRBJ1-2	TRBD1	CASTITGGYGYTF	TGTGCCAGCACTATAACAGGGGGCTATGGCTACACCTTC
TRBV7-8	many	TRBJ2-1	TRBD2	CASSLVAGGPSEQFF	TGTGCCAGCAGCTTAGTAGCGGGAGGGCCCAGTGAGCAGTTCTTC
TRBV6-1	many	TRBJ2-3	TRBD2	CASGEGSEGDTQYF	TGTGCCAGCGGGGAGGGTAGCGAGGGAGATACGCAGTATTTT
TRBV3-1	many	TRBJ1-5	NA	CASSQDGRGGNQPQHF	TGTGCCAGCAGCCAAGATGGCAGGGGAGGCAATCAGCCCCAGCATTTT
TRBV30	NA	TRBJ2-7	TRBD1	CAWTEFGQGGIYEQYF	TGTGCCTGGACTGAATTCGGACAGGGCGGGATCTACGAGCAGTACTTC
TRBV27	many	TRBJ1-1	TRBD1	CASRDREYDEAFF	TGTGCCAGCAGAGACAGGGAGTACGATGAAGCTTTCTTT
TRBV30	many	TRBJ2-7	NA	CALGTEYTYEQYF	TGTGCCCTCGGGACGGAGTATACCTACGAGCAGTACTTC
TRBV10-3	few	TRBJ1-2	NA	CAISPGAVYGYTF	TGTGCCATCAGTCCTGGGGCTGTATATGGCTACACCTTC
TRBV30	many	TRBJ1-1	TRBD1	CAWRDRGPATEAFF	TGTGCCTGGAGGGACAGGGGGCCCGCTACTGAAGCTTTCTTT
TRBV4-1	NA	TRBJ1-4	NA	CASSSRGTLNEKLFF	TGCGCCAGCAGCTCCCGGGGGACCCTCAATGAAAAACTGTTTTTT
TRBV7-9	NA	TRBJ1-2	TRBD1	CASSPTDRGDGYTF	TGTGCCAGCAGCCCGACGGACAGGGGGGATGGCTACACCTTC